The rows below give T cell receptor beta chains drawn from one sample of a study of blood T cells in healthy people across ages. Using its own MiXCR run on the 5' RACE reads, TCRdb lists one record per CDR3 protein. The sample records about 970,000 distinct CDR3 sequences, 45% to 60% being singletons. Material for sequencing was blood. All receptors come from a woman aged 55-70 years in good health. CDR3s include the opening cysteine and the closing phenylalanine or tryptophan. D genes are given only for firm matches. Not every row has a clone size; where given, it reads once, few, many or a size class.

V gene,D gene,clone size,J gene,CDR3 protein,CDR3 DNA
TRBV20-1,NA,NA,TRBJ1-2,CSAREQVTDGYTF,TGCAGTGCTAGAGAACAGGTGACGGACGGCTACACCTTC
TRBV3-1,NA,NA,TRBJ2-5,CASSQRGQPQETQYF,TGTGCCAGCAGCCAGCGCGGACAGCCCCAAGAGACCCAGTACTTC
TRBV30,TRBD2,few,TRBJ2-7,CAWSRTSGYEQYF,TGTGCCTGGAGTCGAACTAGCGGCTACGAGCAGTACTTC
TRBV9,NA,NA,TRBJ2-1,CARHQGGNNEQFF,TGTGCCAGACACCAAGGCGGGAACAATGAGCAGTTCTTC
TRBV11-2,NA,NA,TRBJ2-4,CASSPPLAKNIQYF,TGTGCCAGCAGCCCCCCCCTGGCCAAAAACATTCAGTACTTC
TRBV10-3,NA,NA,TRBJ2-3,CAISDTGMPGDTQYF,TGTGCCATCAGTGATACGGGGATGCCCGGGGATACGCAGTATTTT
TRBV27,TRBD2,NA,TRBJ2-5,CASSFRGAGGPETQYF,TGTGCCAGCAGTTTTAGAGGAGCGGGAGGGCCGGAGACCCAGTACTTC
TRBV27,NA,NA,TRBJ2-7,CASSPRGALTYERYF,TGTGCCAGCAGCCCTCGTGGGGCCCTAACCTACGAGCGGTACTTC
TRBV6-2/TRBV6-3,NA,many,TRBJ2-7,CASSPLAQSSYEQYF,TGTGCCAGCAGCCCTCTAGCGCAAAGCTCCTACGAGCAGTACTTC
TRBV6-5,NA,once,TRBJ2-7,CASTPAPGAGKYEQYF,TGTGCCAGCACTCCAGCGCCGGGGGCAGGGAAGTACGAGCAGTACTTC
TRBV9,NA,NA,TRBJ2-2,CASSVEGTGELFF,TGTGCCAGCAGCGTTGAAGGCACCGGGGAGCTGTTTTTT
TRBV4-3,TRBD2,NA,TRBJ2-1,CASKRGTSGSLNEQFF,TGCGCCAGCAAGAGAGGGACTAGCGGGAGCCTCAATGAGCAGTTCTTC
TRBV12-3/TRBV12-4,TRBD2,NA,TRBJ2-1,CASSQLAGAHEQFF,TGTGCCAGCAGCCAGCTAGCGGGAGCCCACGAGCAGTTCTTC
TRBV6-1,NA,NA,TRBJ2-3,CASSELPDTQYF,TGTGCCAGCAGTGAGCTACCAGATACGCAGTATTTT
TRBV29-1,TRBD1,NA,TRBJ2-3,CSGGQGNTDTQYF,TGCAGCGGGGGACAGGGGAACACAGATACGCAGTATTTT
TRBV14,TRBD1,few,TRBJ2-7,CASSPGQGLPSSYEQYF,TGTGCCAGCAGCCCGGGACAGGGGCTACCATCCTCCTACGAGCAGTACTTC
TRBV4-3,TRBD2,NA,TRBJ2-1,CASSQVSGDLYNEQFF,TGCGCCAGCAGCCAAGTTAGCGGGGACCTCTACAATGAGCAGTTCTTC
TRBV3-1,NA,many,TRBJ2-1,CASSQDLGSGKFF,TGTGCCAGCAGCCAAGACCTGGGGTCAGGAAAGTTCTTC
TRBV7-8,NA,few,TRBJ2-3,CASSFQGDTDTQYF,TGTGCCAGCAGCTTTCAGGGAGATACAGATACGCAGTATTTT
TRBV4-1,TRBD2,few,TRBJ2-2,CASSQVAGRTGELFF,TGCGCCAGCAGCCAAGTGGCCGGGAGGACCGGGGAGCTGTTTTTT
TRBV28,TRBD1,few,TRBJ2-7,CASSFMGQGGYEQYF,TGTGCCAGCAGTTTTATGGGACAGGGAGGCTACGAGCAGTACTTC
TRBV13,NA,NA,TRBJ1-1,CASRVRGRMAQFNTEAFF,TGTGCCAGCAGGGTTAGGGGCCGAATGGCGCAATTTAACACTGAAGCTTTCTTT
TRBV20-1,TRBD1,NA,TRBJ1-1,CSAPAGQGLGTEAFF,TGCAGTGCTCCGGCGGGACAGGGGTTGGGCACTGAAGCTTTCTTT
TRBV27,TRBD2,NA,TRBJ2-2,CASSLRTSGTSGELFF,TGTGCCAGCAGTCTCCGGACTAGCGGGACTAGTGGGGAGCTGTTTTTT
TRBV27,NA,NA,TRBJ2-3,CASSPTRSSTDTQYF,TGTGCCAGCAGCCCCACACGCTCTAGCACAGATACGCAGTATTTT
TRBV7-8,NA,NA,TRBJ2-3,CASSLDPSSTDTQYF,TGTGCCAGCAGCTTAGATCCCAGCAGCACAGATACGCAGTATTTT
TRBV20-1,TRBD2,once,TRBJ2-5,CSARDLTSAQETQYF,TGCAGTGCTAGAGACCTGACTAGCGCTCAAGAGACCCAGTACTTC
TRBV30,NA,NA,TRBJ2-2,CAWSVRFIGSGELFF,TGTGCCTGGAGTGTACGATTTATTGGCTCCGGGGAGCTGTTTTTT
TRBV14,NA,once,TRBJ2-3,CASSWPGGRPYF,TGTGCCAGCAGCTGGCCTGGCGGCAGGCCGTATTTT
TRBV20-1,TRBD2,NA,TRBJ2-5,CSAREGSGAVETQYF,TGCAGTGCTAGAGAGGGTAGCGGGGCGGTAGAGACCCAGTACTTC
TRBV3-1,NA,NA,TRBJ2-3,CASSQDCRISTQYF,TGTGCCAGCAGCCAAGATTGTCGCATCAGTACGCAGTATTTT
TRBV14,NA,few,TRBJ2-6,CASSAQAGANVLTF,TGTGCCAGCAGCGCGCAGGCCGGGGCCAACGTCCTGACTTTC
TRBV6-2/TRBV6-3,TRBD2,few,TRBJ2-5,CASSYSIDPPGGSVHETQYF,TGTGCCAGCAGTTATTCTATCGACCCGCCGGGCGGGAGTGTACATGAGACCCAGTACTTC
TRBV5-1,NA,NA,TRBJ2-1,CASSLADPLGQFF,TGCGCCAGCAGCTTGGCGGATCCTCTAGGGCAGTTCTTC
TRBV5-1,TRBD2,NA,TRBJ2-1,CASGSSGTSYNEQFF,TGCGCCAGCGGCAGCAGCGGGACCTCCTACAATGAGCAGTTCTTC
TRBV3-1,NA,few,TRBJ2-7,CASSQGPITGYSYEQYF,TGTGCCAGCAGCCAGGGACCAATTACAGGGTACTCCTACGAGCAGTACTTC
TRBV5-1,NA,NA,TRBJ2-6,CASSLAPLGSGANVLTF,TGCGCCAGCAGCTTGGCCCCTTTGGGCTCTGGGGCCAACGTCCTGACTTTC
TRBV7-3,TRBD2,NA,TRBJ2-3,CASSFTGTSGSETQYF,TGTGCCAGCAGCTTTACCGGGACTAGCGGGAGTGAGACGCAGTATTTT
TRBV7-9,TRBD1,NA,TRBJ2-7,CASSVQGNEQYF,TGTGCCAGCAGCGTACAGGGGAACGAGCAGTACTTC
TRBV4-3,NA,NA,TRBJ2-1,CASSQVVRVDEQFF,TGCGCCAGCAGCCAAGTCGTCAGGGTCGATGAGCAGTTCTTC
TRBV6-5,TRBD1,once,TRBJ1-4,CASSYSGTGGRKLFF,TGTGCCAGCAGTTACTCGGGGACAGGGGGCCGAAAACTGTTTTTT
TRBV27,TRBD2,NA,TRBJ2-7,CASSFSSGRGAYEQYF,TGTGCCAGCAGTTTCTCTAGCGGGAGGGGAGCCTACGAGCAGTACTTC
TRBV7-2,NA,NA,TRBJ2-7,CASSLEGTPAYEQYF,TGTGCCAGCAGCTTAGAAGGGACACCTGCCTACGAGCAGTACTTC
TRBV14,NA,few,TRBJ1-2,CASSQAGRIKNYGYTF,TGTGCCAGCAGCCAAGCCGGTAGGATTAAGAACTATGGCTACACCTTC
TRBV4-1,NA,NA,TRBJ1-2,CASSQEDGRPTYGYTF,TGCGCCAGCAGCCAGGAGGACGGAAGGCCCACCTATGGCTACACCTTC
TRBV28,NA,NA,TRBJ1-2,CASTGDRLFGYTF,TGTGCCAGCACAGGCGATCGTCTGTTTGGCTACACCTTC
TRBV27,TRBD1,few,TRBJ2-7,CASSLGQPRPYEQYF,TGTGCCAGCAGCCTGGGACAGCCGAGACCCTACGAGCAGTACTTC
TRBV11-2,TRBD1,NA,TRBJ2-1,CASSPRTGLDSNEQFF,TGTGCCAGCAGCCCCCGGACAGGGTTGGACTCCAATGAGCAGTTCTTC
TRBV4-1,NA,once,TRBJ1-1,CASSQEKVRERGEAFF,TGCGCCAGCAGCCAAGAAAAGGTCAGGGAGAGAGGTGAAGCTTTCTTT
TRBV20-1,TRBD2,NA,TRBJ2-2,CSAQTSGTTGELFF,TGCAGTGCTCAGACTAGCGGGACAACCGGGGAGCTGTTTTTT
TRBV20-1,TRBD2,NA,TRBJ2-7,CSALAGSLSYEQYF,TGCAGTGCCCTAGCGGGATCCCTCTCCTACGAGCAGTACTTC
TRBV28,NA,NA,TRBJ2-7,CASTNPETWYSYEQYF,TGTGCCAGCACTAATCCAGAAACTTGGTACTCCTACGAGCAGTACTTC
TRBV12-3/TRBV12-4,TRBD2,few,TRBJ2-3,CASSDPLAGVMTQYF,TGTGCCAGCAGCGACCCTCTAGCGGGAGTGATGACGCAGTATTTT
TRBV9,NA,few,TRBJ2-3,CASSPRSRATDTQYF,TGTGCCAGCAGCCCCCGCAGTAGGGCCACAGATACGCAGTATTTT
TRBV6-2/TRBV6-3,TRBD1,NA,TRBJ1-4,CASRTGTASNEKLFF,TGTGCCAGCAGGACCGGGACAGCCAGTAATGAAAAACTGTTTTTT
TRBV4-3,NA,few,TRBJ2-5,CASSQGSKGSVFETQYF,TGCGCCAGCAGCCAAGGGTCAAAAGGGTCCGTATTCGAGACCCAGTACTTC
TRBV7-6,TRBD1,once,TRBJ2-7,CASSLIWGQDSYEQYF,TGTGCCAGCAGCTTAATCTGGGGACAGGATTCCTACGAGCAGTACTTC
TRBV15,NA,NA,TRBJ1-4,CATSSGWGAMGEKLFF,TGTGCCACCAGCAGTGGTTGGGGGGCTATGGGTGAAAAACTGTTTTTT
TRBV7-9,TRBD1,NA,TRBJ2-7,CASSSQTGASYEQYF,TGTGCCAGCAGCTCGCAGACAGGGGCCAGTTACGAGCAGTACTTC